The 8 T cell receptor beta chains presented below share a single source sample, sequenced in a study of memory CD4+ T cells and cytomegalovirus serostatus. The data were produced by immunoSEQ multiplex PCR, yet TCRdb's version contains in-frame clones alone and is incomplete. The sample shows tens of thousands of clones, 65% to 80% of them seen only once. The sort gate was single viable CD3+CD4+CD8-CD45RO+ cells for memory CD4+ T cells. Sequencing used memory CD4+ T cells from blood. These receptors all stem from an adult in good health and CMV-seropositive.

This rearrangement joins TRBV6-1 to TRBJ2-5, with D maybe TRBD1 (5 bases). This CDR3 comprises 15 residues. From germline, CDR1 is MNHNS and CDR2 SASEGT. The V end lost 2 bases, the J end lost 2 bases, and 12 bases lay between the germline ends. The CDR3 coding sequence is TGTGCCAGCAGTGAATATAGGACACAGCAAGAGACCCAGTACTTC. The encoded protein is CASSEYRTQQETQYF.

The table lists this clone with a few counts. The genes are TRBV7-2 and TRBJ2-5, with 8 bases lining up with TRBD2. The CDR3 spans 14 residues. From germline, CDR1 is SGHTA and CDR2 FQGNSA. The V gene end was trimmed by 4 bases and the J gene end by 6 bases; junction bases not matched to a gene: 7. The chain's CDR3 is CASSSGGAVQTQYF. In nucleotides, the CDR3 is TGTGCCAGCAGCTCCGGGGGGGCCGTTCAGACCCAGTACTTC. The variable domain in full, completed from reference TRBV7-2 and TRBJ2-5, reads GAGVSQSPSNKVTEKGKDVELRCDPISGHTALYWYRQSLGQGLEFLIYFQGNSAPDKSGLPSDRFSAERTGGSVSTLTIQRTQQEDSAVYLCASSSGGAVQTQYFGPGTRLLVL.

J is TRBJ2-3 and V is TRBV5-4; 7 bases line up with TRBD2. From germline, CDR1 is SGHNT and CDR2 YYREEE (reference sequence). CDR3 length equals 18 residues. The ends lost 4 bases at V and 0 bases at J; junction bases unmatched: 14. CDR3 bases: TGTGCCAGCAGCCTGGGCGGTCAAGCGGGGAAAAGCACAGATACGCAGTATTTT. It specifies CASSLGGQAGKSTDTQYF.

The chain employs TRBV5-1 and TRBJ1-1, with D uncertain. The CDR3 has 15 amino acids. Per germline, CDR1 SGHRS and CDR2 YFSETQ. V dropped 0 bases and J dropped 1 base, with 10 bases sitting between them. CDR3 sequence: CASSLDGRPNTEAFF. The CDR3, as DNA: TGCGCCAGCAGCTTGGATGGGAGACCGAACACTGAAGCTTTCTTT.

Concerning this clone: A much larger clone lies one base from this, so it may be a read error. This chain connects TRBV4-2 to TRBJ2-7; weak D call: TRBD2 (6 bases). The CDR3 is made up of 14 amino acids. Germline V gene sequence: CDR1 LGHNA, CDR2 YNFKEQ. The CDR3 region is CASSQAWDSYKQYF. The CDR3 coding sequence is TGTGCCAGCAGCCAAGCCTGGGACTCCTACAAGCAGTACTTC.

This clone occurred a few times. The chain has TRBV7-3 and TRBJ1-2; perhaps TRBD1 as D (6 bases). Trimming took off 6 bases at V and 3 bases at J, with 11 bases between the two ends. This CDR3 spans 13 amino acids. Germline assignment: CDR1 SGHTA and CDR2 FQGTGA. In nucleotides, the CDR3 is TGTGCCAGCAGTACCGGACAGTACTATGGCTACACCTTC. Residues: CASSTGQYYGYTF.

The rearrangement joins TRBV9 to TRBJ1-1; no definite D call. Between the trimmed V and J ends, which lost 0 bases and 1 base, there was a span of 7 bases. Germline V gene sequence: CDR1 SGDLS, CDR2 YYNGEE. The CDR3 runs to 14 residues. The CDR3 loop is CASSVAPANTEAFF. As DNA, the CDR3 is TGTGCCAGCAGCGTAGCCCCAGCGAACACTGAAGCTTTCTTT.

The chain couples TRBV5-1 to TRBJ2-1; D is uncertain. Germline CDR1 SGHRS, CDR2 YFSETQ. The CDR3 is made up of 16 amino acids. V lost 1 base, J lost 3 bases, and 14 bases lay in between. Here the CDR3 DNA reads TGCGCCAGCAGCTTGAATGTCCCTGCAATCTACAATGAGCAGTTCTTC. This gives the protein CASSLNVPAIYNEQFF. The full variable domain, completed using reference TRBV5-1 and TRBJ2-1, is KAGVTQTPRYLIKTRGQQVTLSCSPISGHRSVSWYQQTPGQGLQFLFEYFSETQRNKGNFPGRFSGRQFSNSRSEMNVSTLELGDSALYLCASSLNVPAIYNEQFFGPGTRLTVL.